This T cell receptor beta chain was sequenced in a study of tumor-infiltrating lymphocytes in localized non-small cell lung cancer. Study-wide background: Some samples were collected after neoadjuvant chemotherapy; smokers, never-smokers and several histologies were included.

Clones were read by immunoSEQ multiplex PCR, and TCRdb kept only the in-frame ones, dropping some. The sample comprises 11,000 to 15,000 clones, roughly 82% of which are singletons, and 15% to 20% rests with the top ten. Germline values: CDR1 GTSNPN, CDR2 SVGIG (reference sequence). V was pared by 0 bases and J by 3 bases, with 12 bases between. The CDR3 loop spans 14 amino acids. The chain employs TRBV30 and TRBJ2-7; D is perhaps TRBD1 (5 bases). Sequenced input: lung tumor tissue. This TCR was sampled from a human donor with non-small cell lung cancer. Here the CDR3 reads CAWSVIGAYYEQYF. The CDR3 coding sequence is TGTGCCTGGAGTGTAATAGGGGCCTACTACGAGCAGTACTTC.